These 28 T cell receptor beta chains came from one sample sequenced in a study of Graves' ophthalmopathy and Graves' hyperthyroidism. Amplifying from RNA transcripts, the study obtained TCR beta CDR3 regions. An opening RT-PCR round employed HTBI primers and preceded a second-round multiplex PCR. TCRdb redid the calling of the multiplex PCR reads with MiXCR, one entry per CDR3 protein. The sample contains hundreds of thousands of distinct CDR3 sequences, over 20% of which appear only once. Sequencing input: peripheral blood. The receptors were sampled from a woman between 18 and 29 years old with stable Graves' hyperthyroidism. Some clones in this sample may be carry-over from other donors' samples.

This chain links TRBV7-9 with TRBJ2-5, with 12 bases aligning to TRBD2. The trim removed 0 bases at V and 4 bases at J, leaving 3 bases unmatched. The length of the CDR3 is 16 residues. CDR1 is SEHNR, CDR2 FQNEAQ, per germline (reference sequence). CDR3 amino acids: CASSLALAGGSETQYF. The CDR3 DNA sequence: TGTGCCAGCAGCTTAGCGCTAGCGGGGGGGTCAGAGACCCAGTACTTC.

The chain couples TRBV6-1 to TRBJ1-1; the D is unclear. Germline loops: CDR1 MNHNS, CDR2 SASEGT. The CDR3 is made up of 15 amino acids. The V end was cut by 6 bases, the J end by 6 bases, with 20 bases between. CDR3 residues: CASSKREAPNAEAFF. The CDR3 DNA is TGTGCCAGCAGCAAACGGGAAGCTCCCAACGCTGAAGCTTTCTTT.

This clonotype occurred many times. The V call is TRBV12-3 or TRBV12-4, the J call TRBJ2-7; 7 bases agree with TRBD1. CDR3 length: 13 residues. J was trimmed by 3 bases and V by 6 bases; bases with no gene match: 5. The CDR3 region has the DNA TGTGCCAGCAGCCCGACAGGGATCTACGAGCAGTACTTC. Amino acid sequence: CASSPTGIYEQYF.

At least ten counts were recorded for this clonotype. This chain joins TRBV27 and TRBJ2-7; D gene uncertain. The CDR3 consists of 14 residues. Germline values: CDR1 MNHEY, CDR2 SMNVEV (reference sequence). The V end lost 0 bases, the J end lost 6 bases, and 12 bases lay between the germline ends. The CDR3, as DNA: TGTGCCAGCAGTTTATCACGGACGGGTCTCGAGCAGTACTTC. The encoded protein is CASSLSRTGLEQYF.

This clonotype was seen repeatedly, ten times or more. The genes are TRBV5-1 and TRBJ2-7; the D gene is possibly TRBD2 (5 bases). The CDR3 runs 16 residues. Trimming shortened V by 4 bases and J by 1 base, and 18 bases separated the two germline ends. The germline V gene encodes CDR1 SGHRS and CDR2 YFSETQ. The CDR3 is CASSRQSGGVSYEQYF. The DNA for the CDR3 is TGCGCCAGCAGCAGACAAAGCGGTGGGGTTTCCTACGAGCAGTACTTC.

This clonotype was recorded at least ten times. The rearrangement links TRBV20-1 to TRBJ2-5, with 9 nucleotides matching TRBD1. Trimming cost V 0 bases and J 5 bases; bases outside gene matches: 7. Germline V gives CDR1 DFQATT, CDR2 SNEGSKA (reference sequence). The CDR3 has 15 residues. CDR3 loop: CSARDWLGTGETQYF. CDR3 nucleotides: TGCAGTGCTAGAGATTGGTTGGGGACAGGGGAGACCCAGTACTTC.

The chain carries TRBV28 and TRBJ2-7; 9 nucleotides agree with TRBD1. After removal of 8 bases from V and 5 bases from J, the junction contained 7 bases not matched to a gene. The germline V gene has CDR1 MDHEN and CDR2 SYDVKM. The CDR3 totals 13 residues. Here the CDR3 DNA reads TGTGCCAGCTCAAGACAGGGGGTCAACGAGCAGTACTTC. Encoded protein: CASSRQGVNEQYF.

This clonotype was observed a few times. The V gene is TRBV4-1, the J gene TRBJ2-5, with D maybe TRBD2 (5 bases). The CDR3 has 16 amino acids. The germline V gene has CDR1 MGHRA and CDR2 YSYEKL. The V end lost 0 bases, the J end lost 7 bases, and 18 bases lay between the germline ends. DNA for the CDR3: TGCGCCAGCAGCCAAGATAGTGAGGCGGGCATATGGACCCAGTACTTC. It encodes CASSQDSEAGIWTQYF.

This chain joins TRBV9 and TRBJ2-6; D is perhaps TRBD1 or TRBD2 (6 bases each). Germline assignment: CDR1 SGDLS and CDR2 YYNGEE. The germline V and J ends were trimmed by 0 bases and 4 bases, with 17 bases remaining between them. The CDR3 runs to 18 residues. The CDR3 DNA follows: TGTGCCAGCAGCGTAGTGGGGGGCAATACGAGAGGGGCCAACGTCCTGACTTTC. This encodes CASSVVGGNTRGANVLTF.

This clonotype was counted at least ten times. In nucleotides, the CDR3 is TGCGCCAGCAGCCAAGTTGGACAGGTTGAAAGCACCTTC. Amino acids: CASSQVGQVESTF. This chain uses TRBV4-1 with TRBJ1-2; 7 bases are a match to TRBD1. Trimming cost V 1 base and J 13 bases; bases outside gene matches: 9. The CDR3 has 13 residues. The germline V gene has CDR1 MGHRA and CDR2 YSYEKL.

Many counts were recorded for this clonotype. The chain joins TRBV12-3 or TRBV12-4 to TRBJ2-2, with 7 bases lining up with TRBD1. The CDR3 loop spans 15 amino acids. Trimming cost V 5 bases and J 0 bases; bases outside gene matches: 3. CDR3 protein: CASSQDRTNTGELFF. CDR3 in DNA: TGTGCCAGCAGTCAGGACAGGACGAACACCGGGGAGCTGTTTTTT.

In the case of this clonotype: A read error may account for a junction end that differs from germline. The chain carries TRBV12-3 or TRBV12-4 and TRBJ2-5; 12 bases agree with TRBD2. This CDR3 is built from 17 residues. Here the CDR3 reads CTSSLRLAGGEQETQYF. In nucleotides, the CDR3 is TGTACCAGCAGTTTACGGCTAGCGGGAGGGGAACAAGAGACCCAGTACTTC.

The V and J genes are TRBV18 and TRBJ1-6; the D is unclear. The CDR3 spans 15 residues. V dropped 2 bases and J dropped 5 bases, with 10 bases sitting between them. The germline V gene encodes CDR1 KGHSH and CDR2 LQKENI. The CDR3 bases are TGTGCCAGCTCACCAGCTGACGGAAATAATTCACCCCTCCACTTT. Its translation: CASSPADGNNSPLHF. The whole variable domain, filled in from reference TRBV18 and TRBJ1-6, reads NAGVMQNPRHLVRRRGQEARLRCSPMKGHSHVYWYRQLPEEGLKFMVYLQKENIIDESGMPKERFSAEFPKEGPSILRIQQVVRGDSAAYFCASSPADGNNSPLHFGNGTRLTVT.

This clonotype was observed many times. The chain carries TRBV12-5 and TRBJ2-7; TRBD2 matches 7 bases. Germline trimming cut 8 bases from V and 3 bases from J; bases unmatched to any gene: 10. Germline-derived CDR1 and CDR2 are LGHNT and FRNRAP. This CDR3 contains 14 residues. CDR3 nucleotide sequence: TGTGCTAGTAGCCTAGCGGCGCGGGTCTACGAGCAGTACTTC. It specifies CASSLAARVYEQYF.

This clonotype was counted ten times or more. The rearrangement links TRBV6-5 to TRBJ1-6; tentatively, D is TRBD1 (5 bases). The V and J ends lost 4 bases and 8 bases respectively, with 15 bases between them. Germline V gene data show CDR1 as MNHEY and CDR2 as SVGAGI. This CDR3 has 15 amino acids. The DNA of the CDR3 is TGTGCCAGCAGTTTCACAGGAGAAGGGGATTCACCCCTCCACTTT. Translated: CASSFTGEGDSPLHF.

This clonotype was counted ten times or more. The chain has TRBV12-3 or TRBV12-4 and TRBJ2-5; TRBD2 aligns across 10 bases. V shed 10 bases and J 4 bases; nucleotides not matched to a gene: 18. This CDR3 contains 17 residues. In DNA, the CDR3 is TGTGCCACCACCGTGAGTTGGATAGCGGGGGGAAGAGAGACCCAGTACTTC. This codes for CATTVSWIAGGRETQYF.

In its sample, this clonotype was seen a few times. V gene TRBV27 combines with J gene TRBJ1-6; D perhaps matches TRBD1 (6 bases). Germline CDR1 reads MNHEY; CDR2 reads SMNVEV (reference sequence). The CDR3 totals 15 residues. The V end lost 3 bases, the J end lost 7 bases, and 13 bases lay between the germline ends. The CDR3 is CASSLGYRVNSPLHF. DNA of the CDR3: TGTGCCAGCAGTTTGGGTTACAGGGTCAATTCACCCCTCCACTTT.

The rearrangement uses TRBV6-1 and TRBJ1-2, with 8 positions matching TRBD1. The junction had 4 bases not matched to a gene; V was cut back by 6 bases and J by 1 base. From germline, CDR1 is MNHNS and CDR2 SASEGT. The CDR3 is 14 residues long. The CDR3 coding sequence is TGTGCCAGCAGCAGGACAGGGATTAACTATGGCTACACCTTC. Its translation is CASSRTGINYGYTF.

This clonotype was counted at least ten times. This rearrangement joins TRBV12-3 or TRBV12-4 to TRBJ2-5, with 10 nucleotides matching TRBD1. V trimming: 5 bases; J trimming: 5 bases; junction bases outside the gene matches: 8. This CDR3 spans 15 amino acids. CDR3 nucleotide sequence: TGTGCCAGCAGTGCACGGGGACAGGGGCTTGAGACCCAGTACTTC. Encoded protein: CASSARGQGLETQYF.

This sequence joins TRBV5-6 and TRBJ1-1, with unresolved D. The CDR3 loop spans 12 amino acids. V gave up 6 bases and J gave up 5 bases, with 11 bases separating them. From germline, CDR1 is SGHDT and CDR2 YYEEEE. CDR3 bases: TGTGCCAGCAAGAGGAGTGGTACTGAAGCTTTCTTT. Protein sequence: CASKRSGTEAFF.

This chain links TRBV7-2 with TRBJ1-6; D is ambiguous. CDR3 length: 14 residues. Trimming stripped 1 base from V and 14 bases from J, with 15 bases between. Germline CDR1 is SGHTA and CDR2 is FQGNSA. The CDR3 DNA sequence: TGTGCCAGCAGCTTAGTAGGTGGACTTCGGGCCCTCCACTTT. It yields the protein CASSLVGGLRALHF. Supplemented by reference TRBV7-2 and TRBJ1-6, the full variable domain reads GAGVSQSPSNKVTEKGKDVELRCDPISGHTALYWYRQSLGQGLEFLIYFQGNSAPDKSGLPSDRFSAERTGGSVSTLTIQRTQQEDSAVYLCASSLVGGLRALHFGNGTRLTVT.

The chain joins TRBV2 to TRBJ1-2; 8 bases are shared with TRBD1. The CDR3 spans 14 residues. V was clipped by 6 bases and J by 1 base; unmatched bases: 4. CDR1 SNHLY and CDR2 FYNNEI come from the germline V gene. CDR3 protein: CASSRDRNNYGYTF. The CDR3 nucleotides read TGTGCCAGCAGCCGGGACAGGAATAACTATGGCTACACCTTC.

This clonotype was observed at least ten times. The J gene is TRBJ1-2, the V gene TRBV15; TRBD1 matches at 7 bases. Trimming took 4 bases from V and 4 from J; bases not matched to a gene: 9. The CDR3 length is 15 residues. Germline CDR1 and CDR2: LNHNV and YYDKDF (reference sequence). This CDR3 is CATSNTGDGRYGYTF. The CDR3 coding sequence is TGTGCCACCAGCAATACAGGGGACGGACGCTATGGCTACACCTTC.

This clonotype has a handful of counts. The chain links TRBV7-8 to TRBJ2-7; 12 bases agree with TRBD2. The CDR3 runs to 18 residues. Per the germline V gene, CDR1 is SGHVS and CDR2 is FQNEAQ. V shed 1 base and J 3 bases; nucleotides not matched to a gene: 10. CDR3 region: CASSLGLAGETRNYEQYF. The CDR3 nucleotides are TGTGCCAGCAGCTTAGGACTAGCGGGAGAGACCCGGAACTACGAGCAGTACTTC.

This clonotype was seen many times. As DNA, the CDR3 is TGTGCCAGCAGTGTAAGTTTTAGGACTGAAGCTTTCTTT. Protein: CASSVSFRTEAFF. J is TRBJ1-1 and V is TRBV6-1; unclear D gene. Trimming cost V 4 bases and J 5 bases, with 11 bases left between them. CDR1 is MNHNS, CDR2 SASEGT, per germline. The CDR3 is 13 residues long.

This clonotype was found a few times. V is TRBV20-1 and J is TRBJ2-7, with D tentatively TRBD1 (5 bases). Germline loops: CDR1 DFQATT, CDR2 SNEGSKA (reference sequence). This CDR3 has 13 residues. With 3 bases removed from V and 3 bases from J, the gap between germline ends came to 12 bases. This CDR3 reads CSASVRVGYEQYF. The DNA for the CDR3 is TGCAGTGCTAGCGTCAGGGTGGGCTACGAGCAGTACTTC.

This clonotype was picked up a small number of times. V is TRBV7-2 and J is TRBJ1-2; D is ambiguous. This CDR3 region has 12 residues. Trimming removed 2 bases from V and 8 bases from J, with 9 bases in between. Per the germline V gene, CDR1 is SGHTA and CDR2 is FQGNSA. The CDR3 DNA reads TGTGCCAGCAGCTTATCTGGGTGGGGCTACACCTTC. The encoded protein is CASSLSGWGYTF.

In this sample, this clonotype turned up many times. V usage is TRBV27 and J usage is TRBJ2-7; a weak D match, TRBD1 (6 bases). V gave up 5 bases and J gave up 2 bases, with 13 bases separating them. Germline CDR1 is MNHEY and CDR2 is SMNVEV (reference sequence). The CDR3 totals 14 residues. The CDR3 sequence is CASSLPDSPYEQYF. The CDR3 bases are TGTGCCAGCAGTCTTCCGGACAGCCCCTACGAGCAGTACTTC.